This T cell receptor beta chain is from a study of blood T cell repertoires in COVID-19. Whole-study context: Acute-phase and convalescent COVID-19 samples originated in the United States, Italy and Spain.

Under the authors' procedure: Amplifying reference gene primers gave estimates of nucleated cell counts. TCRdb keeps only in-frame clones here, not all; method: immunoSEQ multiplex PCR. From that table come the V and J calls and clone size; the DNA was used to work out D and trimming. The table lists roughly 190,000 clones, more than 75% of them singletons, with around 5.8% in the top ten. Per the germline V gene, CDR1 is DFQATT and CDR2 is SNEGSKA (reference sequence). Deletions cut 3 bases from V and 4 bases from J, with 7 bases between. The CDR3 spans 11 residues. The chain recombines TRBV20-1 with TRBJ2-7; D remains unclear. The sequence was obtained from a man aged 35-49 years with active or convalescent COVID-19. Sequencing input: peripheral blood. The CDR3 protein is CSARADYEQYF. CDR3 bases: TGCAGTGCTAGGGCCGATTACGAGCAGTACTTC.